This T cell receptor beta chain was found in a study of neoadjuvant anti-PD-1 for oral cavity cancer. The overall study: Patients mostly received three to four biweekly nivolumab doses at 3 mg/kg before surgery.

Study-wide points: Expansion of preexisting intratumoral clones was suggested to aid response.

Some clones are missing from TCRdb's copy, which holds only in-frame ones; the method was immunoSEQ multiplex PCR. There are approximately 7,200 clones in the sample; 50% to 60% occur only once, and more than 6% lies in the top ten. The trim removed 2 bases at V and 2 bases at J, leaving 5 bases unmatched. The CDR3 is 16 amino acids. Germline V gene lookup returns CDR1 SGHDT and CDR2 YYEEEE. Turning to this clone: Its cognate antigen is unknown.

Patients had newly diagnosed, untreated stage II-IVA oral cavity squamous cell carcinoma. The TCR originated in a person aged 35-79 years with oral cavity squamous cell carcinoma. V and J are TRBV5-6 and TRBJ2-1; 9 bases map to TRBD1. The sequenced sample was tumor tissue, obtained before nivolumab (anti-PD-1) treatment. The CDR3 nucleotides are TGTGCCAGCAGCTTCTGGCGGACAGGGGCCTACAATGAGCAGTTCTTC. Its protein is CASSFWRTGAYNEQFF.